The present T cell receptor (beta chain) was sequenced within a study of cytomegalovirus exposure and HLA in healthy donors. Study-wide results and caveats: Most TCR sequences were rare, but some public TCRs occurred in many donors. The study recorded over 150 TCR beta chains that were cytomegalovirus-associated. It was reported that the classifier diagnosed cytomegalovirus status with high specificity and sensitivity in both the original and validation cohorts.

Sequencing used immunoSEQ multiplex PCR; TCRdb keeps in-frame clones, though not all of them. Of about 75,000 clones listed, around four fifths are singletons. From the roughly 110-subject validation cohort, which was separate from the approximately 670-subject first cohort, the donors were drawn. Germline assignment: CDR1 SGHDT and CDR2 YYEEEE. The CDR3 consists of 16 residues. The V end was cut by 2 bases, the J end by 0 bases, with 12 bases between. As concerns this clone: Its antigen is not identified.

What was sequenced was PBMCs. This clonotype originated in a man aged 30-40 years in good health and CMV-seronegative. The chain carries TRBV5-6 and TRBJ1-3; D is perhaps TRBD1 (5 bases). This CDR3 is CASSLDRRFSGNTIYF. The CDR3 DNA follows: TGTGCCAGCAGCTTAGACAGAAGGTTCTCTGGAAACACCATATATTTT.